The 19 T cell receptor beta chains reported below all come from one sample, sequenced in a study of blood T cell repertoires in COVID-19. Repertoires were generated with immunoSEQ multiplex PCR, while TCRdb's copy carries only in-frame clones and drops some. The repertoire holds 190,000 or so clones, with approximately 84% as singletons. Material: peripheral blood. All receptors come from a human donor with acute or convalescent COVID-19. The donor label of this sample is uncertain.

V gene TRBV7-9 combines with J gene TRBJ2-5, with 8 bases identical to TRBD1. Trimming at V came to 5 bases and at J to 4 bases, leaving 6 bases not matched to a gene. Germline loops: CDR1 SEHNR, CDR2 FQNEAQ (reference sequence). There are 14 residues in the CDR3. The CDR3 loop is CASSPGQVPETQYF. The CDR3 DNA follows: TGTGCCAGCAGCCCGGGACAGGTGCCAGAGACCCAGTACTTC.

The J gene is TRBJ2-7, the V gene TRBV6-6, with 12 positions matching TRBD2. V gave up 5 bases and J gave up 3 bases; unmatched junction bases: 5. The CDR3 consists of 15 residues. The V gene's germline CDR1 is MNHNY and CDR2 SVGAGI (reference sequence). CDR3 sequence: CASSPGLAGRYEQYF. CDR3 nucleotide sequence: TGTGCCAGCAGTCCCGGACTAGCGGGACGCTACGAGCAGTACTTC.

The chain has TRBV18 and TRBJ2-7; TRBD2 is a possible D gene (6 bases). This CDR3 is built from 15 residues. The V gene's germline CDR1 is KGHSH and CDR2 LQKENI. The V and J ends lost 0 bases and 4 bases respectively, with 13 bases between them. The CDR3 coding sequence is TGTGCCAGCTCACCACCCGTGGGGGGTAAATACGAGCAGTACTTC. The encoded protein is CASSPPVGGKYEQYF.

This clone appeared a single time. This chain joins TRBV11-1 and TRBJ2-5; D gene uncertain. There are 12 residues in the CDR3. V lost 3 bases to trimming and J lost 5 bases, with 7 bases between them. The germline CDR1 and CDR2 sequences are SGHAT and FQDESV (reference sequence). The CDR3 DNA reads as TGTGCCAGCAGCTTGGCACAGGAGACCCAGTACTTC. Its protein product is CASSLAQETQYF.

The V call is TRBV4-1, the J call TRBJ2-2, with 9 bases matching TRBD1. The CDR3 is made up of 16 amino acids. The V gene's germline CDR1 is MGHRA and CDR2 YSYEKL. V lost 3 bases, J lost 6 bases, and 8 bases stayed unmatched. CDR3: CASSQIRDRAAGELFF. The CDR3 DNA reads as TGCGCCAGCAGCCAGATCCGGGACAGGGCGGCCGGGGAGCTGTTTTTT.

This rearrangement joins TRBV6-5 to TRBJ2-7; 9 bases are shared with TRBD2. V was clipped by 2 bases and J by 2 bases; unmatched bases: 1. This CDR3 is 14 amino acids long. In germline, CDR1 is MNHEY, CDR2 SVGAGI. The CDR3 region is CASSYAGGPYEQYF. As DNA, the CDR3 is TGTGCCAGCAGTTACGCGGGAGGGCCCTACGAGCAGTACTTC.

V gene TRBV18 combines with J gene TRBJ2-4; D is possibly TRBD2 (5 bases). This CDR3 has 14 amino acids. Germline CDR1 is KGHSH and CDR2 is LQKENI. Trimming shortened V by 2 bases and J by 0 bases, and 5 bases separated the two germline ends. The CDR3 DNA follows: TGTGCCAGCTCACCAGCGGGAGCCAAAAACATTCAGTACTTC. It translates to CASSPAGAKNIQYF.

This rearrangement joins TRBV12-3 or TRBV12-4 to TRBJ1-1; 7 bases agree with TRBD1. The CDR3 contains 13 residues. The V segment lost 6 bases and the J segment 3 bases; nucleotides outside the gene matches: 4. The CDR3 spells CASRITGDTEAFF. In nucleotides, the CDR3 is TGTGCCAGCAGAATCACAGGGGACACTGAAGCTTTCTTT.

The chain is built from TRBV10-1 and TRBJ2-7; 12 bases match TRBD1. Germline values: CDR1 WNHNN, CDR2 SYGVQD (reference sequence). V shed 5 bases and J 7 bases; nucleotides not matched to a gene: 6. There are 14 residues in the CDR3. CDR3 sequence (DNA): TGCGCCAGCAGTCGGGACAGGGGGCGACGGGAGCAGTACTTC. Its translation is CASSRDRGRREQYF.

The V gene is TRBV30, the J gene TRBJ1-4, with 9 nucleotides matching TRBD1. Germline trimming cut 1 base from V and 3 bases from J; bases unmatched to any gene: 3. The CDR3 has 15 amino acids. In germline, CDR1 is GTSNPN, CDR2 SVGIG (reference sequence). The CDR3 loop is CAWSAGDRANEKLFF. CDR3 DNA: TGTGCCTGGAGTGCGGGGGACAGGGCTAATGAAAAACTGTTTTTT.

The chain uses TRBV19 and TRBJ1-5, with D maybe TRBD1 (6 bases). This CDR3 region has 17 residues. V lost 3 bases to trimming and J lost 7 bases, with 22 bases between them. CDR1 LNHDA and CDR2 SQIVND come from the germline V gene (reference sequence). The CDR3 region is CASSMGTSWTLEQPQHF. The CDR3 nucleotides read TGTGCCAGTAGTATGGGGACATCTTGGACCCTTGAACAGCCCCAGCATTTT.

This clone was detected ten times or more. The J gene is TRBJ1-5, the V gene TRBV19, with 9 bases aligning to TRBD1. Germline V CDR1 and CDR2: LNHDA, SQIVND (reference sequence). After removal of 3 bases from V and 11 bases from J, the junction contained 14 bases not matched to a gene. This CDR3 contains 16 residues. This chain's CDR3 is CASSIRGTGFLGTQHF. In nucleotides, the CDR3 is TGTGCCAGTAGTATTAGGGGGACAGGGTTCCTCGGGACCCAGCATTTT.

V gene TRBV15 combines with J gene TRBJ1-4, with 8 bases lining up with TRBD1. Germline V gene sequence: CDR1 LNHNV, CDR2 YYDKDF (reference sequence). V dropped 5 bases and J dropped 15; count of bases not matched to a gene: 8. The CDR3 is made up of 12 amino acids. CDR3 nucleotides: TGTGCCACCAGCGGACAGGGCAGGGTAATGTTTTTT. Translating gives CATSGQGRVMFF.

The V gene is TRBV19, the J gene TRBJ2-1, with D uncertain. The CDR3 contains 13 residues. V lost 3 bases to trimming and J lost 7 bases, with 10 bases between them. Germline V gene lookup returns CDR1 LNHDA and CDR2 SQIVND (reference sequence). CDR3: CASSMRYGNEQFF. CDR3 DNA sequence: TGTGCCAGTAGTATGAGGTACGGTAATGAGCAGTTCTTC.

The CDR3 reads CASSLAGQGASSYNEQFF. CDR3 in DNA: TGTGCCAGCAGCTTGGCAGGACAGGGGGCTTCATCCTACAATGAGCAGTTCTTC. This chain joins TRBV5-4 and TRBJ2-1; 11 bases match TRBD1. Germline loops: CDR1 SGHNT, CDR2 YYREEE (reference sequence). J lost 1 base, V lost 0 bases, and 6 bases had no gene match. The CDR3 sequence is 18 residues long.

CDR3 amino acids: CASSARGILQGYTF. For the CDR3, the DNA is TGTGCCAGCAGCGCGAGGGGGATCCTTCAGGGCTACACCTTC. The rearrangement joins TRBV5-4 to TRBJ1-2; D possibly corresponds to TRBD1 (6 bases). The CDR3 loop spans 14 amino acids. From germline, CDR1 is SGHNT and CDR2 YYREEE (reference sequence). The V gene lost 4 bases and the J gene lost 8 bases, with 18 bases spanning the gap.

This chain connects TRBV9 to TRBJ1-2, with 8 bases matching TRBD1. V shed 3 bases, J shed 7 bases, and the junction held 11 bases outside the gene matches. The germline V gene encodes CDR1 SGDLS and CDR2 YYNGEE. This CDR3 spans 15 amino acids. The CDR3 coding sequence is TGTGCCAGCAGCGCCTTACCAGGGGGCGGCGGTGGCTACACCTTC. It codes for CASSALPGGGGGYTF.

The chain couples TRBV5-5 to TRBJ1-4; the match to TRBD1 covers 10 bases. This CDR3 contains 15 residues. Germline assignment: CDR1 SGHKS and CDR2 YYEKEE (reference sequence). The junction had 5 bases not matched to a gene; V was cut back by 3 bases and J by 6 bases. The CDR3 DNA sequence: TGTGCCAGCAGCTACCCCGGGACAGGGGATGAAAAACTGTTTTTT. Protein sequence: CASSYPGTGDEKLFF.

The chain is built from TRBV9 and TRBJ1-2; TRBD1 aligns across 7 bases. Germline loops: CDR1 SGDLS, CDR2 YYNGEE. The CDR3 is made up of 12 amino acids. Trimming took 0 bases from V and 8 from J; bases not matched to a gene: 1. In DNA, the CDR3 is TGTGCCAGCAGCGTAGGAGGGGGCGGCTACACCTTC. Its translation: CASSVGGGGYTF. The whole variable domain, remainder taken from reference TRBV9 and TRBJ1-2, is DSGVTQTPKHLITATGQRVTLRCSPRSGDLSVYWYQQSLDQGLQFLIQYYNGEERAKGNILERFSAQQFPDLHSELNLSSLELGDSALYFCASSVGGGGYTFGSGTRLTVV.